This TCR beta chain derives from a study of blood T cell repertoires in COVID-19. On the study more broadly: There were acute and convalescent COVID-19 samples, and they came from the United States, Italy and Spain.

The study recruited people aged about 18 to 95 years across approximately 23 US areas. The study assigned cohorts using participant-reported clinical history. Cohort 3 donors counted as recovered after two negative PCRs, clearance, or resolved symptoms. A note on this clone: The same CDR3 can be traced to other DNA sequences in this sample.

Per the germline V gene, CDR1 is KGHSH and CDR2 is LQKENI. V lost 3 bases and J lost 0; bases outside the gene matches: 2. The CDR3 extends over 16 amino acids. Produced via immunoSEQ multiplex PCR; TCRdb's table is partial and in-frame only. This sample has roughly 300,000 clones, with roughly 87% found just once. The chain employs TRBV18 and TRBJ2-3, with 11 bases aligning to TRBD2. The TCR was taken from a woman in her 30s who had recovered from COVID-19. The sequenced sample was PBMCs or T cells enriched from blood (not recorded which). CDR3 sequence (DNA): TGTGCCAGCTCACCTTTAGCGGGGGGGAGCACAGATACGCAGTATTTT. It yields the protein CASSPLAGGSTDTQYF.